This T cell receptor (beta chain) was identified during a study of T cells in Graves' hyperthyroidism and ophthalmopathy. Regions amplified from RNA transcripts were the TCR beta CDR3 regions. The HTBI primer set drove a first-round RT-PCR of the TCR CDR3. TCRdb fed the multiplex PCR reads into MiXCR, producing one record per CDR3 protein. The table records around 500,000 distinct CDR3 sequences, about 20% of them present only once. This clonotype was detected ten times or more. The V end was cut by 1 base, the J end by 2 bases, with 7 bases between. The CDR3 contains 14 residues. The chain has TRBV12-3 or TRBV12-4 and TRBJ2-3, with D perhaps TRBD1 or TRBD2 (5 bases each). This TCR was recovered from a woman between 65 and 79 years old with Graves' ophthalmopathy. The specimen sequenced was blood. The CDR3 region has the DNA TGTGCCAGCAGTTTAGGGGGGAACACAGATACGCAGTATTTT. This gives the protein CASSLGGNTDTQYF.